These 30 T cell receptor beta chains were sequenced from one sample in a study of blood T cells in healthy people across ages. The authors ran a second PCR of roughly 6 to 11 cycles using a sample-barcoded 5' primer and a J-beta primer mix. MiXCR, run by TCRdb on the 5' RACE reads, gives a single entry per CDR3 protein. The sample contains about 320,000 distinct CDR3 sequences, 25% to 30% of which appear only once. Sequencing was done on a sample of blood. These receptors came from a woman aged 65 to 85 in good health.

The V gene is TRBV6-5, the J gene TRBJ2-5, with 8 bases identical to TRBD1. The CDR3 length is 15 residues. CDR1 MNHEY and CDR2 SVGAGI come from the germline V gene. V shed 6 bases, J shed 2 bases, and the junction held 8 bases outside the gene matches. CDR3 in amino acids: CASRRTGTGQETQYF. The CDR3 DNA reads TGTGCCAGCAGAAGGACAGGGACGGGGCAAGAGACCCAGTACTTC.

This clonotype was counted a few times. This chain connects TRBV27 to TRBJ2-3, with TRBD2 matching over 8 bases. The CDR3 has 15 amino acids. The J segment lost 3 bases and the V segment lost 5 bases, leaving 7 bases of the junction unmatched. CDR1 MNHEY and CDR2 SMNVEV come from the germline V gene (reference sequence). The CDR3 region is CASSLPGLGTDTQYF. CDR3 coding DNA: TGTGCCAGCAGTCTACCGGGACTAGGAACAGATACGCAGTATTTT.

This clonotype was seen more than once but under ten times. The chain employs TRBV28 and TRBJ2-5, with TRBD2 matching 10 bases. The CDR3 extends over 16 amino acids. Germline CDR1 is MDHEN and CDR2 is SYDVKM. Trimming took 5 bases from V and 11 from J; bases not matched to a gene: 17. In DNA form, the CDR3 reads TGTGCCAGCAGTGCTTCAGCGGGAGGGTCCTACAATGAGCAGTACTTC. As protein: CASSASAGGSYNEQYF.

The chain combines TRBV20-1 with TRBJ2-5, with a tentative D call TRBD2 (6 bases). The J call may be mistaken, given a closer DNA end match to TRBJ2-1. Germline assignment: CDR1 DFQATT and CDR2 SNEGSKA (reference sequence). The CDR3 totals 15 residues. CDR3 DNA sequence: TGCAGTGCTAGAGAACGGGGAGGTTATTTTGAGGGGCAGTTCTTC. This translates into CSARERGGYFEGQFF.

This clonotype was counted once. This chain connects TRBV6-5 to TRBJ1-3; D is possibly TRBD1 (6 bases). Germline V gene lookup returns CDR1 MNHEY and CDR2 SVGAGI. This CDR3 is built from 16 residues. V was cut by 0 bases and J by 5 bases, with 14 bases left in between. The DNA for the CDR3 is TGTGCCAGCAGTTACTCGGTGGGACAAGTCCGAAACACCATATATTTT. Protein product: CASSYSVGQVRNTIYF.

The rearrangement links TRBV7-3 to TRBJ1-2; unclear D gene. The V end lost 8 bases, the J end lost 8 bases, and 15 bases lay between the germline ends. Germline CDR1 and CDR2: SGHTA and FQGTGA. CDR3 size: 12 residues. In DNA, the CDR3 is TGTGCCAGCGGCTCCGAAGGGAGCGGCTACACCTTC. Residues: CASGSEGSGYTF.

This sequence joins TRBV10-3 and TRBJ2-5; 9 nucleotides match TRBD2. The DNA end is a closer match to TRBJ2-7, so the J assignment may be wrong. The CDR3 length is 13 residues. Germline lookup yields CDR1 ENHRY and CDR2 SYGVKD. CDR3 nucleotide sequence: TGTGCCACTAGCGGGACGAGCTCCTACGAGCAGTACTTC. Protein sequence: CATSGTSSYEQYF.

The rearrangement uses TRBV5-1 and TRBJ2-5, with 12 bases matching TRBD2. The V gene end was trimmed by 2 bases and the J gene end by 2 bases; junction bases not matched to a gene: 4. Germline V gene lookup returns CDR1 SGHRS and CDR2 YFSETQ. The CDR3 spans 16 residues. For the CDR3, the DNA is TGCGCCAGCAGCTTCGGACTAGCGGGATTACAAGAGACCCAGTACTTC. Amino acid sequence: CASSFGLAGLQETQYF. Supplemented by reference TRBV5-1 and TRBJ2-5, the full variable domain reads KAGVTQTPRYLIKTRGQQVTLSCSPISGHRSVSWYQQTPGQGLQFLFEYFSETQRNKGNFPGRFSGRQFSNSRSEMNVSTLELGDSALYLCASSFGLAGLQETQYFGPGTRLLVL.

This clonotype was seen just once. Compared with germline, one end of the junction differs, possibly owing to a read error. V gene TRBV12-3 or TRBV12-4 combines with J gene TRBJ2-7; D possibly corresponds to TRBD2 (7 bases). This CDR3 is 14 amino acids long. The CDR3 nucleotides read TGTGCCAGCAGCCCCTGGGGGGGCTCCTGCGAGCAGTACTTC. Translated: CASSPWGGSCEQYF.

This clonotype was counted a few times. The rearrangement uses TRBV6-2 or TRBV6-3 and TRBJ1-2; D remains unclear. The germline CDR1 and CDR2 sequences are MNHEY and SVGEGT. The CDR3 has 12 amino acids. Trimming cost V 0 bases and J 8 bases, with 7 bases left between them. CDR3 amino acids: CASSYSISGYTF. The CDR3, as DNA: TGTGCCAGCAGTTACTCGATATCCGGCTACACCTTC.

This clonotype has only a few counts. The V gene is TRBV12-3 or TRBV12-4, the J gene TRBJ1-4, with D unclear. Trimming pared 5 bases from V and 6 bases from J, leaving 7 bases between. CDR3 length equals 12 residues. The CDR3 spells CASSPSHEKLFF. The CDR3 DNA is TGTGCCAGCAGTCCCTCCCATGAAAAACTGTTTTTT.

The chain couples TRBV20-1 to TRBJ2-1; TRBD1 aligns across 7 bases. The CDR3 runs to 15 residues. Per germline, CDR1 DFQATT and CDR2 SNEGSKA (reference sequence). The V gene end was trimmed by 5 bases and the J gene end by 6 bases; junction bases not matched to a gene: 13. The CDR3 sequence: CSAPWAPSGGNEQFF. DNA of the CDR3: TGCAGTGCTCCCTGGGCACCTTCAGGGGGCAATGAGCAGTTCTTC.

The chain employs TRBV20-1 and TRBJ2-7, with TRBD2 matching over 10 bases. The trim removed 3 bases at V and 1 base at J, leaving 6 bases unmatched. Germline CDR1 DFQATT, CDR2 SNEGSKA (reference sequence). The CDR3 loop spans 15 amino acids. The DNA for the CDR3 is TGCAGTGCTAGGAACCTAGCGGGAGAGTCCTACGAGCAGTACTTC. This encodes CSARNLAGESYEQYF.

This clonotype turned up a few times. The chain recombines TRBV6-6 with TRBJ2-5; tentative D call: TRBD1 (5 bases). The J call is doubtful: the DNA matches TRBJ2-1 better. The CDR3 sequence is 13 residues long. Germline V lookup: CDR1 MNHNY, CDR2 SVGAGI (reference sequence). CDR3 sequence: CASSYSGDLEQFF. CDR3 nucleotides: TGTGCCAGCAGTTACTCAGGGGATCTTGAGCAGTTCTTC.

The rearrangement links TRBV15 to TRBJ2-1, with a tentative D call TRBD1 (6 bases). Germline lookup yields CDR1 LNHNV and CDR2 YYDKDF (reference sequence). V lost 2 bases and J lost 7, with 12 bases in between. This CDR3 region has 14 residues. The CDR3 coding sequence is TGTGCCACCAGCAGATCCTGGGGGCTAAATGAGCAGTTCTTC. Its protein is CATSRSWGLNEQFF.

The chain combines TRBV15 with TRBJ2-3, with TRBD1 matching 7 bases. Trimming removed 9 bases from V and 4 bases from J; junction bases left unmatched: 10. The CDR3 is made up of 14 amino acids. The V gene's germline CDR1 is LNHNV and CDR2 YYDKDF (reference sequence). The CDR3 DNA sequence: TGTGCCACAGTACTGAGGGGGCAGGCAGATACGCAGTATTTT. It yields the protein CATVLRGQADTQYF. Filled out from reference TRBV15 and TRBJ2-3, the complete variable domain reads DAMVIQNPRYQVTQFGKPVTLSCSQTLNHNVMYWYQQKSSQAPKLLFHYYDKDFNNEADTPDNFQSRRPNTSFCFLDIRSPGLGDTAMYLCATVLRGQADTQYFGPGTRLTVL.

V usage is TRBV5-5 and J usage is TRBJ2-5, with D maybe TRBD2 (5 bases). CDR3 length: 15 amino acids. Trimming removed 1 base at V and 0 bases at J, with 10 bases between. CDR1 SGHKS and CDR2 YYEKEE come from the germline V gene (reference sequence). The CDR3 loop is CASSLRVTNQETQYF. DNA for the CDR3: TGTGCCAGCAGCTTGAGGGTGACTAACCAAGAGACCCAGTACTTC.

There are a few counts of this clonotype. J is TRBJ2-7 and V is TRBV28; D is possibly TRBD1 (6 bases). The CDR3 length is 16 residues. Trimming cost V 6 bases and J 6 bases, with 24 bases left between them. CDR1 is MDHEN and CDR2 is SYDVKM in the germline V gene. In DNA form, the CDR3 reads TGTGCCAGCAGCCCTACAACCGGACAACCAGGGGTCGAGCAGTACTTC. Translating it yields CASSPTTGQPGVEQYF. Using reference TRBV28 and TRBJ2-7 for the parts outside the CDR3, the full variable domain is DVKVTQSSRYLVKRTGEKVFLECVQDMDHENMFWYRQDPGLGLRLIYFSYDVKMKEKGDIPEGYSVSREKKERFSLILESASTNQTSMYLCASSPTTGQPGVEQYFGPGTRLTVT.

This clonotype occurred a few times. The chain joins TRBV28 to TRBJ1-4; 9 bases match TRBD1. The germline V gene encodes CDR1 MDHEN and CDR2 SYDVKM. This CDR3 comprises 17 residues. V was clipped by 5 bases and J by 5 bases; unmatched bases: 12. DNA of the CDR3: TGTGCCAGCAGTCCCACCGTGCCCGGGACAGGGAATGAAAAACTGTTTTTT. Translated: CASSPTVPGTGNEKLFF. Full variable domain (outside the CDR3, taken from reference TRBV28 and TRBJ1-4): DVKVTQSSRYLVKRTGEKVFLECVQDMDHENMFWYRQDPGLGLRLIYFSYDVKMKEKGDIPEGYSVSREKKERFSLILESASTNQTSMYLCASSPTVPGTGNEKLFFGSGTQLSVL.

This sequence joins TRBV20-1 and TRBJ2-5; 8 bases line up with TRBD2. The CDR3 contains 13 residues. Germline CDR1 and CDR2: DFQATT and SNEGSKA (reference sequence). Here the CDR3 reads CSVRAGAQETQYF. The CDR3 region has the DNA TGCAGCGTTAGAGCGGGGGCCCAAGAGACCCAGTACTTC.

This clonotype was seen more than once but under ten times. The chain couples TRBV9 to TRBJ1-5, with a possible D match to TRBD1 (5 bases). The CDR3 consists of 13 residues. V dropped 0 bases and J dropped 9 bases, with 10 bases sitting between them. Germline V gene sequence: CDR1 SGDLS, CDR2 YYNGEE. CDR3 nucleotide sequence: TGTGCCAGCAGCGTAGATGGGGGGAGGCCCCAGCATTTT. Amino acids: CASSVDGGRPQHF.

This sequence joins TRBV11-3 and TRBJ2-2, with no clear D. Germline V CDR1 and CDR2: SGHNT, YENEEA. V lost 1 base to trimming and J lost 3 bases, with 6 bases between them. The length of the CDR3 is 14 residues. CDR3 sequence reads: CASSLAQHTGELFF. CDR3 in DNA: TGTGCCAGCAGCTTAGCTCAGCACACCGGGGAGCTGTTTTTT.

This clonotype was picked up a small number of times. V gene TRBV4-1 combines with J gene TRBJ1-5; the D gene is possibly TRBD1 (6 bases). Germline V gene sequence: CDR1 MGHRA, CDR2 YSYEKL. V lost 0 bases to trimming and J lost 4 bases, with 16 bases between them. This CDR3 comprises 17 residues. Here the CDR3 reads CASSQDGFRGANQPQHF. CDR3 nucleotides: TGCGCCAGCAGCCAAGATGGGTTCAGGGGAGCAAATCAGCCCCAGCATTTT.

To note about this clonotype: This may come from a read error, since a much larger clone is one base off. CDR3 protein: CSAMAGGYGYTF. For the CDR3, the DNA is TGCAGCGCCATGGCAGGGGGCTATGGCTACACCTTC. V gene TRBV29-1 combines with J gene TRBJ1-2; the match to TRBD1 covers 7 bases. CDR1 is SQVTM, CDR2 ANQGSEA, per germline. The CDR3 length is 12 residues. The trim removed 7 bases at V and 4 bases at J, leaving 6 bases unmatched. The whole variable domain, filled in from reference TRBV29-1 and TRBJ1-2, reads SAVISQKPSRDICQRGTSLTIQCQVDSQVTMMFWYRQQPGQSLTLIATANQGSEATYESGFVIDKFPISRPNLTFSTLTVSNMSPEDSSIYLCSAMAGGYGYTFGSGTRLTVV.

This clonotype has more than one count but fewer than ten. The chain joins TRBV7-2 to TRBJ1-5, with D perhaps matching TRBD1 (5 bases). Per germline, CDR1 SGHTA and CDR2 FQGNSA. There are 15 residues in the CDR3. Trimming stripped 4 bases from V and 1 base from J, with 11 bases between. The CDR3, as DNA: TGTGCCAGCAGCTCTCGACGGGGGAGCAATCAGCCCCAGCATTTT. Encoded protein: CASSSRRGSNQPQHF.

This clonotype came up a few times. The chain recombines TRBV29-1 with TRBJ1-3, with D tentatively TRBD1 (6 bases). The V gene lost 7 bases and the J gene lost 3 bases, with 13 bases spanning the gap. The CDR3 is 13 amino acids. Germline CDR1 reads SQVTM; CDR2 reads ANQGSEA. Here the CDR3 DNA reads TGCAGCGCCCGACAGGCGGGTGGAAACACCATATATTTT. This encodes CSARQAGGNTIYF. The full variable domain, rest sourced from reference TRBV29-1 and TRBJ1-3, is SAVISQKPSRDICQRGTSLTIQCQVDSQVTMMFWYRQQPGQSLTLIATANQGSEATYESGFVIDKFPISRPNLTFSTLTVSNMSPEDSSIYLCSARQAGGNTIYFGEGSWLTVV.

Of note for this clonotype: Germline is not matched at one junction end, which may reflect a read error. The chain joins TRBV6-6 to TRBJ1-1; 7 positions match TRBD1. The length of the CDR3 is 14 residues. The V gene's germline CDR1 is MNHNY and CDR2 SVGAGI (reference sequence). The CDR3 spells CASSTGAGDTEALF. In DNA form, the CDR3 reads TGTGCCAGCAGTACAGGGGCGGGGGACACTGAAGCTTTGTTT.

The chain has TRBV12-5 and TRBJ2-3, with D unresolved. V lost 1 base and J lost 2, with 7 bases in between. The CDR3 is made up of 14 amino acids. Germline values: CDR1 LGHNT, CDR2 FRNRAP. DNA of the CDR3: TGTGCTAGTGGTTTGGGAGAGAACACAGATACGCAGTATTTT. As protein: CASGLGENTDTQYF.

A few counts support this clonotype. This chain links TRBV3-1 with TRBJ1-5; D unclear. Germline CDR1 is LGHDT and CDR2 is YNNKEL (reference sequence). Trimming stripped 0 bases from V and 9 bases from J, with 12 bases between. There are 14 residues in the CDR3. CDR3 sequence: CASSQDTGVGPQHF. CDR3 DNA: TGTGCCAGCAGCCAAGATACCGGGGTAGGGCCCCAGCATTTT.

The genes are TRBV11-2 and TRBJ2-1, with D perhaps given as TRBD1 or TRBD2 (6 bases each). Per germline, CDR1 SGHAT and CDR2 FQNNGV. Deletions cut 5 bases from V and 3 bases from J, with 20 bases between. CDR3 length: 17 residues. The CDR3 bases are TGTGCCAGCAGCAACTGGGGACAAGGGGACTTCTACAATGAGCAGTTCTTC. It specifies CASSNWGQGDFYNEQFF.